Listed here are 14 T cell receptor beta chains from one sample, sequenced in a study of regulatory T cells in long-lasting Graves disease. iRepertoire HTBI primers and Arm-PCR of CDR3 regions built TCR beta libraries. TCRdb redid the calling of the multiplex PCR reads with MiXCR, one entry per CDR3 protein. Of under 700,000 distinct CDR3 sequences detected, around 16% appear once; the ten largest clones hold roughly 25%. The time point: newly diagnosed GD, antithyroid drugs for less than 3 months. PBMC-extracted RNA yielded the TCR library. Separately, the same data were catalogued under a study of T cells in Graves' hyperthyroidism and ophthalmopathy.

The material was peripheral blood mononuclear cells (PBMCs), obtained at new diagnosis, from a patient treated with antithyroid drugs. The source is a woman aged 35-60 years with Graves disease.

Many counts were recorded for this clonotype. The chain has TRBV24-1 and TRBJ2-3; TRBD1 is a possible D gene (6 bases). Trimming removed 5 bases from V and 1 base from J, with 15 bases in between. This CDR3 has 16 amino acids. CDR1 is KGHDR and CDR2 is SFDVKD in the germline V gene. The CDR3 nucleotides read TGTGCCACCAGTGCCTCGGTAGGGGGACGCACAGATACGCAGTATTTT. Amino acids: CATSASVGGRTDTQYF.

The table lists this clonotype with many counts. The V gene is TRBV5-1, the J gene TRBJ2-7; tentatively, D is TRBD1 (6 bases). Germline CDR1 and CDR2: SGHRS and YFSETQ. The CDR3 extends over 14 amino acids. V lost 4 bases and J lost 6, with 17 bases in between. Here the CDR3 reads CASSPPIGGSEQYF. Here the CDR3 DNA reads TGCGCCAGCAGCCCCCCGATAGGGGGTAGCGAGCAGTACTTC.

V is TRBV5-4 and J is TRBJ2-1, with D perhaps given as TRBD1 or TRBD2 (5 bases each). Germline V CDR1 and CDR2: SGHNT, YYREEE (reference sequence). The CDR3 totals 15 residues. Trimming took off 0 bases at V and 5 bases at J, with 12 bases between the two ends. The CDR3 region has the DNA TGTGCCAGCAGCTTGGAGGGGAGTGCCCACAATGAGCAGTTCTTC. It codes for CASSLEGSAHNEQFF.

The table lists this clonotype with many counts. The chain recombines TRBV2 with TRBJ2-2, with a weak D call TRBD1 (6 bases). CDR1 and CDR2 (germline): SNHLY, FYNNEI. V was cut by 6 bases and J by 5 bases, with 10 bases left in between. This CDR3 has 13 amino acids. CDR3 residues: CASRGQPTGELFF. In DNA, the CDR3 is TGTGCCAGCAGAGGACAGCCGACCGGGGAGCTGTTTTTT.

On this clonotype itself: This sequence may be a read error, since a much larger clone differs from it by one base. The V gene is TRBV28, the J gene TRBJ2-2, with 10 bases fitting TRBD2. The CDR3 is 17 residues long. The V gene end was trimmed by 3 bases and the J gene end by 4 bases; junction bases not matched to a gene: 8. CDR1 is MDHEN, CDR2 SYDVKM, per germline. CDR3 DNA: TGTGCCAGCAGTTTCTCCTCACTAGCGGGGTCCACCGGGGAGCTGTTTTTT. It specifies CASSFSSLAGSTGELFF.

This rearrangement joins TRBV25-1 to TRBJ1-6; D gene ambiguous. This CDR3 region has 16 residues. Looked up from germline, CDR1 is MGHDK and CDR2 is SYGVNS. The V and J ends lost 9 bases and 0 bases respectively, with 15 bases between them. CDR3 residues: CASPGGGRSYNSPLHF. In DNA form, the CDR3 reads TGTGCCAGTCCCGGTGGAGGTCGCTCCTATAATTCACCCCTCCACTTT.

As concerns this clonotype: This may be a read error: a much more frequent sequence differs by one nucleotide. This rearrangement joins TRBV29-1 to TRBJ2-1; no definite D call. The CDR3 loop spans 13 amino acids. Germline V lookup: CDR1 SQVTM, CDR2 ANQGSEA. Trimming cost V 3 bases and J 6 bases, with 12 bases left between them. The DNA for the CDR3 is TGCAGCGTTGATCTGGCGCGGCCCAATGAGCAGTTCTTC. It is translated as CSVDLARPNEQFF.

The CDR3 DNA sequence: TGTGCCAGCAGGTTCGGTCGGGGCACTGAAGCTTTCTTT. Protein product: CASRFGRGTEAFF. This chain links TRBV14 with TRBJ1-1, with D unclear. The germline V and J ends were trimmed by 6 bases and 4 bases, with 12 bases remaining between them. This CDR3 has 13 amino acids. Germline V CDR1 and CDR2: SGHDN, FVKESK. Full variable domain (missing parts from reference TRBV14 and TRBJ1-1): EAGVTQFPSHSVIEKGQTVTLRCDPISGHDNLYWYRRVMGKEIKFLLHFVKESKQDESGMPNNRFLAERTGGTYSTLKVQPAELEDSGVYFCASRFGRGTEAFFGQGTRLTVV.

This clonotype was detected many times. This chain uses TRBV12-3 or TRBV12-4 with TRBJ1-1; 7 bases match TRBD1. After removal of 6 bases from V and 10 bases from J, the junction contained 8 bases not matched to a gene. CDR3 length: 12 residues. The CDR3 DNA is TGTGCCAGCAGACCGACAGGGTCGGGAGCTTTCTTT. Its translation is CASRPTGSGAFF.

This clonotype was detected many times. The V and J genes are TRBV11-2 and TRBJ2-7; 8 bases are shared with TRBD1. Germline V gene sequence: CDR1 SGHAT, CDR2 FQNNGV. The J segment lost 3 bases and the V segment lost 1 base, leaving 5 bases of the junction unmatched. The CDR3 covers 15 residues. The CDR3 coding sequence is TGTGCCAGCAGCTTAGGGACAGGGACCATCTACGAGCAGTACTTC. It yields the protein CASSLGTGTIYEQYF.

This clonotype was detected ten times or more. V is TRBV5-1 and J is TRBJ1-5, with D possibly TRBD1 on 5 matching bases. The V gene's germline CDR1 is SGHRS and CDR2 YFSETQ. Between the trimmed V and J ends, which lost 5 bases and 7 bases, there was a span of 13 bases. The CDR3 length is 13 residues. The CDR3 region is CASSYGEGQPQHF. The CDR3 DNA reads as TGCGCCAGCAGTTACGGGGAGGGGCAGCCCCAGCATTTT.

The rearrangement joins TRBV12-3 or TRBV12-4 to TRBJ2-2, with D unclear. The CDR3 spans 13 residues. Trimming took 7 bases from V and 2 from J, leaving 8 bases between them. CDR3 sequence (DNA): TGTGCCAGCACCAACCACAACACCGGGGAGCTGTTTTTT. This encodes CASTNHNTGELFF.

This clonotype came up many times. The chain employs TRBV6-2 or TRBV6-3 and TRBJ1-4, with D unclear. This CDR3 comprises 15 residues. Germline CDR1 is MNHEY and CDR2 is SVGEGT. Trimming took 4 bases from V and 5 from J, leaving 14 bases between them. CDR3 in DNA: TGTGCCAGCAGTTCCACGACCGGTCAGAATGAAAAACTGTTTTTT. Its protein is CASSSTTGQNEKLFF.

The J gene is TRBJ2-5, the V gene TRBV3-1, with 7 bases that match TRBD2. Losses at the gene ends were 4 bases for V and 1 base for J; bases not matched to a gene: 6. Germline assignment: CDR1 LGHDT and CDR2 YNNKEL (reference sequence). The CDR3 is 15 residues long. CDR3 sequence (DNA): TGTGCCAGCAGCCCACTCGGCGGGGGCCAAGAGACCCAGTACTTC. Amino acids: CASSPLGGGQETQYF.